This entry lists 19 T cell receptor beta chains sequenced from one sample in a study of cytomegalovirus exposure and HLA in healthy donors. Primers included in the PCR were 60 Vbeta and 13 Jbeta primers. The method was immunoSEQ multiplex PCR; TCRdb's version includes in-frame clones alone and lacks a portion of them. The table lists approximately 110,000 clones, 70% to 80% of them singletons. Sequenced sample: PBMCs. The source of these receptors is a female donor in good health and CMV-seropositive.

This chain links TRBV6-6 with TRBJ1-5, with D unresolved. Between the trimmed V and J ends, which lost 2 bases and 9 bases, there was a span of 11 bases. Per germline, CDR1 MNHNY and CDR2 SVGAGI (reference sequence). The CDR3 contains 13 residues. For the CDR3, the DNA is TGTGCCAGCAGTTACATCGGGGAACGGCCCCAGCATTTT. Amino acids: CASSYIGERPQHF.

The chain recombines TRBV9 with TRBJ2-7; TRBD1 might be the D (6 bases). CDR3 length: 15 amino acids. Trimming removed 4 bases from V and 2 bases from J, with 16 bases in between. CDR1 is SGDLS and CDR2 is YYNGEE in the germline V gene. The CDR3 sequence: CASSTRTRDTYEQYF. The CDR3 DNA reads as TGTGCCAGCAGCACCAGAACCCGGGACACCTACGAGCAGTACTTC.

The V gene is TRBV4-2, the J gene TRBJ2-2, with no clear D. The V gene's germline CDR1 is LGHNA and CDR2 YNFKEQ. This CDR3 contains 15 residues. Trimming removed 1 base from V and 1 base from J, with 7 bases in between. CDR3 residues: CASSQAFLNTGELFF. In DNA form, the CDR3 reads TGTGCCAGCAGCCAAGCTTTCTTGAACACCGGGGAGCTGTTTTTT.

CDR3 sequence (DNA): TGTGCCAGCAGCTTAGCGTCCTCGGAGACCCAGTACTTC. Residues: CASSLASSETQYF. This chain links TRBV7-9 with TRBJ2-5; D is unresolved. Trimming pared 0 bases from V and 5 bases from J, leaving 7 bases between. The germline V gene has CDR1 SEHNR and CDR2 FQNEAQ (reference sequence). This CDR3 has 13 amino acids. The variable domain in full, with the rest retrieved from reference TRBV7-9 and TRBJ2-5, is DTGVSQNPRHKITKRGQNVTFRCDPISEHNRLYWYRQTLGQGPEFLTYFQNEAQLEKSRLLSDRFSAERPKGSFSTLEIQRTEQGDSAMYLCASSLASSETQYFGPGTRLLVL.

The rearrangement joins TRBV28 to TRBJ1-2; D might be TRBD1 (5 bases). The CDR3 consists of 15 residues. Germline V gives CDR1 MDHEN, CDR2 SYDVKM. The germline V and J ends were trimmed by 2 bases and 1 base, with 11 bases remaining between them. The CDR3 DNA reads as TGTGCCAGCAGTTTACCCCGGCAGGGTAACTATGGCTACACCTTC. It translates to CASSLPRQGNYGYTF.

This chain links TRBV7-2 with TRBJ2-7, with 8 nucleotides matching TRBD2. This CDR3 is 16 amino acids long. The junction had 13 bases not matched to a gene; V was cut back by 5 bases and J by 4 bases. Germline V gives CDR1 SGHTA, CDR2 FQGNSA. In DNA, the CDR3 is TGTGCCAGCAGCCCATCCCCCAGCGGGAGTAGGTACGAGCAGTACTTC. Amino acid sequence: CASSPSPSGSRYEQYF.

V usage is TRBV6-4 and J usage is TRBJ2-2, with a tentative D call TRBD1 (6 bases). The V gene's germline CDR1 is MRHNA and CDR2 SNTAGT. The CDR3 runs to 16 residues. Trimming stripped 6 bases from V and 3 bases from J, with 17 bases between. This CDR3 reads CASRSQGLGDTGELFF. The CDR3 DNA follows: TGTGCCAGCAGATCACAGGGTCTAGGTGACACCGGGGAGCTGTTTTTT.

V and J are TRBV13 and TRBJ2-7, with 8 bases that match TRBD2. The CDR3 loop spans 15 amino acids. Losses at the gene ends were 0 bases for V and 3 bases for J; bases not matched to a gene: 4. Germline values: CDR1 PRHDT, CDR2 FYEKMQ (reference sequence). Written as DNA, the CDR3 is TGTGCCAGCAGCTTAGGCGGGGGGGGGAGCTACGAGCAGTACTTC. Residues: CASSLGGGGSYEQYF.

The chain carries TRBV6-1 and TRBJ1-5; 8 bases match TRBD1. J gave up 6 bases and V 2 bases, and 15 bases lay outside the gene matches. This CDR3 spans 18 amino acids. In germline, CDR1 is MNHNS, CDR2 SASEGT. As DNA, the CDR3 is TGTGCCAGCAGTGAACGGGCAGGGGGCGCCGGTTCAGGTCAGCCCCAGCATTTT. This translates into CASSERAGGAGSGQPQHF.

The V and J genes are TRBV19 and TRBJ1-2; 7 bases fit TRBD1. The CDR3 is 15 amino acids. Germline-derived CDR1 and CDR2 are LNHDA and SQIVND (reference sequence). With 5 bases clipped from V and 5 bases from J, the junction kept 11 bases outside the gene matches. For the CDR3, the DNA is TGTGCCAGTAGTGCCACAGGGGTCCCAAGTTATGGCTACACCTTC. Encoded protein: CASSATGVPSYGYTF.

The CDR3 sequence: CASGSGANQETQYF. DNA of the CDR3: TGTGCTAGTGGTTCAGGGGCGAACCAAGAGACCCAGTACTTC. The chain is built from TRBV12-5 and TRBJ2-5; D is perhaps TRBD1 (6 bases). Trimming took 4 bases from V and 0 from J, leaving 9 bases between them. The CDR3 sequence is 14 residues long. Germline V lookup: CDR1 LGHNT, CDR2 FRNRAP.

The chain is built from TRBV10-1 and TRBJ2-7, with TRBD2 matching over 13 bases. The germline V gene encodes CDR1 WNHNN and CDR2 SYGVQD (reference sequence). CDR3 length: 15 amino acids. The junction had 4 bases not matched to a gene; V was cut back by 3 bases and J by 5 bases. The CDR3 sequence is CASSDTSGRADEQYF. Here the CDR3 DNA reads TGCGCCAGCAGTGATACTAGCGGGAGGGCCGACGAGCAGTACTTC.

The chain employs TRBV27 and TRBJ2-3; the D gene is possibly TRBD1 (5 bases). This CDR3 is 14 amino acids long. The germline V gene has CDR1 MNHEY and CDR2 SMNVEV (reference sequence). The V end was cut by 7 bases, the J end by 0 bases, with 11 bases between. Written as DNA, the CDR3 is TGTGCCAGCACTAGGGGTCATAGCACAGATACGCAGTATTTT. Protein sequence: CASTRGHSTDTQYF.

The chain carries TRBV6-1 and TRBJ1-3; tentatively, D is TRBD1 (5 bases). Germline V gene data show CDR1 as MNHNS and CDR2 as SASEGT. This CDR3 is built from 16 residues. Trimming pared 3 bases from V and 4 bases from J, leaving 16 bases between. The CDR3 sequence is CASSEYPSGSGNTIYF. Here the CDR3 DNA reads TGTGCCAGCAGTGAGTACCCCTCAGGGTCAGGAAACACCATATATTTT.

This clone was recorded only once. The J gene is TRBJ2-3, the V gene TRBV7-9; TRBD2 matches 10 bases. Trimming cost V 11 bases and J 2 bases; bases outside gene matches: 7. The V gene's germline CDR1 is SEHNR and CDR2 FQNEAQ (reference sequence). This CDR3 has 14 residues. DNA for the CDR3: TGTGCCGTATACGGACTAGCGGCCACAGATACGCAGTATTTT. Protein: CAVYGLAATDTQYF.

The chain uses TRBV5-8 and TRBJ2-3; TRBD2 might be the D (5 bases). Trimming removed 4 bases at V and 0 bases at J, with 12 bases between. The CDR3 spans 15 residues. Germline assignment: CDR1 SGHTS and CDR2 YDEGEE. The CDR3 bases are TGTGCCAGCAGCCGAGGAGGCACGAGCACAGATACGCAGTATTTT. It codes for CASSRGGTSTDTQYF.

This chain joins TRBV7-8 and TRBJ2-2; a possible D gene is TRBD1 (6 bases). Germline CDR1 reads SGHVS; CDR2 reads FQNEAQ. The CDR3 is made up of 14 amino acids. The V and J ends lost 3 bases and 7 bases respectively, with 12 bases between them. The CDR3 DNA reads as TGTGCCAGCAGCTTTTACAGGGCTAACGGGGAGCTGTTTTTT. This translates into CASSFYRANGELFF.

The chain recombines TRBV5-4 with TRBJ1-4; D uncertain. V was pared by 1 base and J by 10 bases, with 11 bases between. Germline CDR1 is SGHNT and CDR2 is YYREEE (reference sequence). The CDR3 is 13 residues long. The CDR3 loop is CASSLYSVGKLFF. CDR3 nucleotide sequence: TGTGCCAGCAGCTTGTATTCCGTCGGAAAACTGTTTTTT.

V usage is TRBV7-9 and J usage is TRBJ2-1, with unresolved D. The V end was cut by 2 bases, the J end by 5 bases, with 4 bases between. This CDR3 contains 12 residues. Per germline, CDR1 SEHNR and CDR2 FQNEAQ (reference sequence). Here the CDR3 reads CASSLHDNEQFF. CDR3 bases: TGTGCCAGCAGCTTACATGACAATGAGCAGTTCTTC.